The sequence of this T cell receptor beta chain was determined in a study of T cells after yellow fever vaccination. This clonotype has ten or more counts. Its specificity is not known. Broader study findings: Overlap between CD4 and CD8 compartments was detected for a small share of clonotypes. Among primary-vaccination clones, most reappeared after the booster, at 96% for CD4 and approximately 90% for CD8.

The CDR3 has 14 residues. Trimming stripped 4 bases from V and 4 bases from J, with 13 bases between. Germline V gene data show CDR1 as SGHTA and CDR2 as FQGTGA. A universal primer site and UMIs were added as TCR cDNA was made by 5'RACE template switching. TCRdb reprocessed the 5' RACE reads via MiXCR and lists one record per CDR3 protein. This table holds a few hundred thousand distinct CDR3 sequences, 3.5% to 5% found once. Sequences were derived from PBMCs, sampled 15 days after the yellow fever booster vaccination. The TCR comes from a man between 18 and 29 years old who received the YFV17D yellow fever vaccine. The chain recombines TRBV7-3 with TRBJ1-1; a weak D match, TRBD1 (6 bases). The CDR3 is CASSSGQSSTEAFF. In nucleotides, the CDR3 is TGTGCCAGCAGCTCCGGACAGTCTAGCACTGAAGCTTTCTTT.